The 30 T cell receptor beta chains reported below all come from one sample, sequenced in a study of CD8 T cells in ankylosing spondylitis. TCRdb reprocessed the 5' RACE reads via MiXCR and lists one record per CDR3 protein. Altogether 240,000 or so distinct CDR3 sequences are present, approximately 12% being singletons, with the ten largest covering under 7%. Sequenced input: blood, either unsorted or a sorted T cell fraction (not recorded which). The receptors derive from a male donor with ankylosing spondylitis or in good health (not recorded which).

This clonotype was recorded at least ten times. The chain carries TRBV6-2 or TRBV6-3 and TRBJ2-7; D ambiguous. This CDR3 region has 11 residues. The germline CDR1 and CDR2 sequences are MNHEY and SVGEGT. V lost 8 bases and J 2 bases, leaving 7 bases between the germline ends. In DNA, the CDR3 is TGTGCCAGCGCGGCAGCCTACGAGCAGTACTTC. Translated, it gives CASAAAYEQYF.

This clonotype was seen a handful of times. The V gene is TRBV5-6, the J gene TRBJ2-1; no definite D call. The CDR3 is 14 residues long. V lost 0 bases and J 4 bases, leaving 8 bases between the germline ends. Germline-derived CDR1 and CDR2 are SGHDT and YYEEEE. The CDR3 is CASSLDVVYNEQFF. The CDR3 DNA sequence: TGTGCCAGCAGCTTGGATGTAGTTTACAATGAGCAGTTCTTC.

The chain employs TRBV28 and TRBJ2-4, with D perhaps being TRBD1 or TRBD2 (6 bases each). The CDR3 spans 19 residues. V lost 4 bases, J lost 2 bases, and 24 bases lay in between. The germline V gene encodes CDR1 MDHEN and CDR2 SYDVKM. The CDR3 region has the DNA TGTGCCAGCAGTTCCGAAATTTACCGGGGGCGGTTTTCCAAAAACATTCAGTACTTC. Protein sequence: CASSSEIYRGRFSKNIQYF.

This clonotype was counted ten times or more. The V call is TRBV5-1, the J call TRBJ1-4; TRBD1 matches at 9 bases. This CDR3 has 15 residues. Germline V gives CDR1 SGHRS, CDR2 YFSETQ. The junction had 8 bases not matched to a gene; V was cut back by 4 bases and J by 7 bases. CDR3: CASSEQGARGEKLFF. The CDR3, as DNA: TGCGCCAGCAGCGAACAGGGGGCGCGGGGTGAAAAACTGTTTTTT.

The chain links TRBV20-1 to TRBJ1-1; TRBD1 aligns across 7 bases. Germline trimming cut 3 bases from V and 4 bases from J; bases unmatched to any gene: 8. CDR3 length: 14 residues. The germline V gene has CDR1 DFQATT and CDR2 SNEGSKA (reference sequence). CDR3 sequence reads: CSARENRGGTEAFF. In DNA, the CDR3 is TGCAGTGCTAGGGAAAACAGGGGAGGCACTGAAGCTTTCTTT.

This clonotype was found many times. The chain is built from TRBV29-1 and TRBJ2-1, with D possibly matching TRBD2 (5 bases). This CDR3 contains 14 residues. Germline assignment: CDR1 SQVTM and CDR2 ANQGSEA. The V end was cut by 4 bases, the J end by 8 bases, with 18 bases between. The CDR3 region has the DNA TGCAGCGTTGTGCTCGGAGGTAGAAGTCATGAGCAGTTCTTC. Its protein product is CSVVLGGRSHEQFF.

The J gene is TRBJ2-5, the V gene TRBV20-1; 7 nucleotides align to TRBD2. Trimming cost V 5 bases and J 3 bases; bases outside gene matches: 6. The CDR3 contains 13 residues. Germline CDR1 is DFQATT and CDR2 is SNEGSKA (reference sequence). CDR3 in amino acids: CSAFGSGEETQYF. CDR3 nucleotide sequence: TGCAGTGCTTTTGGGAGCGGGGAAGAGACCCAGTACTTC.

Ten or more counts support this clonotype. The V gene is TRBV12-3 or TRBV12-4, the J gene TRBJ1-5; TRBD1 matches at 8 bases. V lost 6 bases to trimming and J lost 5 bases; unmatched junction nucleotides: 3. This CDR3 spans 13 amino acids. This chain's CDR3 is CASRSTGDQPQHF. The CDR3 DNA is TGTGCCAGCAGATCGACAGGGGATCAGCCCCAGCATTTT.

This clonotype was seen ten or more times. This chain uses TRBV5-1 with TRBJ2-1, with TRBD2 matching 12 bases. V gave up 0 bases and J gave up 5 bases; unmatched junction bases: 3. Germline V gene lookup returns CDR1 SGHRS and CDR2 YFSETQ. This CDR3 has 16 residues. The CDR3 DNA reads TGCGCCAGCAGCTTGGTACTAGCGGGGGGAGACAATGAGCAGTTCTTC. Amino acid sequence: CASSLVLAGGDNEQFF.

This clonotype was counted at least ten times. This chain connects TRBV5-1 to TRBJ1-2, with 7 bases identical to TRBD1. The V gene end was trimmed by 4 bases and the J gene end by 5 bases; junction bases not matched to a gene: 8. This CDR3 contains 14 residues. Germline CDR1 SGHRS, CDR2 YFSETQ. The DNA of the CDR3 is TGCGCCAGCAGCCCCGGCAGGGGGGAATATGGCTACACCTTC. Translating it yields CASSPGRGEYGYTF.

This clonotype was detected only a few times. V gene TRBV20-1 combines with J gene TRBJ2-7, with D perhaps TRBD1 or TRBD2 (5 bases each). CDR3 length: 12 amino acids. V was shortened by 1 base and J by 6 bases, with 10 bases between the two germline ends. The germline gives CDR1 DFQATT, CDR2 SNEGSKA (reference sequence). CDR3 sequence: CSARGDPSEQYF. Here the CDR3 DNA reads TGCAGTGCTAGAGGGGACCCGAGCGAGCAGTACTTC.

This clonotype was picked up a small number of times. The chain is built from TRBV7-9 and TRBJ2-7, with D maybe TRBD1 (5 bases). The CDR3 covers 14 residues. The ends were cut back, 3 bases at V and 1 base at J, with 10 bases in the middle. Germline V CDR1 and CDR2: SEHNR, FQNEAQ (reference sequence). The CDR3 nucleotides are TGTGCCAGCAGCTTTCCAGGGAAGTCCTACGAGCAGTACTTC. This gives the protein CASSFPGKSYEQYF.

Ten or more counts support this clonotype. The chain is built from TRBV24-1 and TRBJ2-7; D is uncertain. Between the trimmed V and J ends, which lost 5 bases and 4 bases, there was a span of 5 bases. The CDR3 is 11 amino acids. From germline, CDR1 is KGHDR and CDR2 SFDVKD. CDR3 region: CATSGGYEQYF. CDR3 bases: TGTGCCACCAGTGGGGGTTACGAGCAGTACTTC.

The sample holds many counts of this clonotype. The V call is TRBV20-1, the J call TRBJ2-5; D gene uncertain. V dropped 5 bases and J dropped 5 bases, with 12 bases sitting between them. The CDR3 contains 12 residues. In germline, CDR1 is DFQATT, CDR2 SNEGSKA (reference sequence). CDR3 protein: CSAHRSMETQYF. The CDR3 nucleotides are TGCAGTGCTCACCGAAGCATGGAGACCCAGTACTTC.

This clonotype appeared a few times. This chain joins TRBV12-3 or TRBV12-4 and TRBJ2-1, with TRBD2 as a possible D gene (5 bases). The CDR3 is 14 residues long. V lost 3 bases and J lost 5, with 11 bases in between. CDR3 nucleotides: TGTGCCAGCAGTTTGGAGGCATACCACAATGAGCAGTTCTTC. Amino acid sequence: CASSLEAYHNEQFF.

This clonotype was detected ten times or more. The chain is built from TRBV29-1 and TRBJ2-7; perhaps TRBD1 as D (5 bases). In germline, CDR1 is SQVTM, CDR2 ANQGSEA. CDR3 length equals 12 residues. The germline V and J ends were trimmed by 3 bases and 3 bases, with 9 bases remaining between them. The CDR3, as DNA: TGCAGCGTTGAGATCCAGGGCTACGAGCAGTACTTC. It specifies CSVEIQGYEQYF.

Ten or more counts support this clonotype. The genes are TRBV5-1 and TRBJ2-2; tentatively, D is TRBD1 (6 bases). The CDR3 loop spans 14 amino acids. V was trimmed by 0 bases and J by 4 bases, leaving 7 bases between them. Germline CDR1 SGHRS, CDR2 YFSETQ. For the CDR3, the DNA is TGCGCCAGCAGCTTGGACAGGGCCACCGGGGAGCTGTTTTTT. Translated, it gives CASSLDRATGELFF.

This clonotype was observed at least ten times. The CDR3 DNA reads as TGTGCCAGCAGGGTTTCGTTCGGCCCCAATGAGCAGTTCTTC. It is translated as CASRVSFGPNEQFF. This chain links TRBV12-3 or TRBV12-4 with TRBJ2-1; no firm D call. V was shortened by 6 bases and J by 6 bases, with 15 bases between the two germline ends. This CDR3 comprises 14 residues.

The chain recombines TRBV7-8 with TRBJ2-5; D gene ambiguous. The CDR3 contains 16 residues. The germline gives CDR1 SGHVS, CDR2 FQNEAQ. V lost 3 bases to trimming and J lost 5 bases, with 19 bases between them. The CDR3 DNA is TGTGCCAGCAGCTTTCAACGAATCCCCCTGGGGGAGACCCAGTACTTC. Translation: CASSFQRIPLGETQYF.

This clonotype was detected many times. The V and J genes are TRBV7-8 and TRBJ2-7; TRBD1 or TRBD2 may be the D gene (5 bases each). This CDR3 has 14 residues. Germline CDR1 and CDR2: SGHVS and FQNEAQ. V lost 5 bases and J 5 bases, leaving 16 bases between the germline ends. The CDR3 region is CASSTGATSNEQYF. The DNA of the CDR3 is TGTGCCAGCAGCACCGGGGCAACGTCCAACGAGCAGTACTTC.

This clonotype showed up just a few times. The genes are TRBV20-1 and TRBJ2-3; TRBD1 might be the D (6 bases). The germline V and J ends were trimmed by 6 bases and 3 bases, with 10 bases remaining between them. Germline CDR1 and CDR2: DFQATT and SNEGSKA (reference sequence). This CDR3 is 12 amino acids long. CDR3 sequence (DNA): TGCAGTGCCAGGGGCCCAACAGATACGCAGTATTTT. Translated: CSARGPTDTQYF.

This clonotype was recorded at least ten times. The DNA of the CDR3 is TGTGCCAGCAGGAGAATAGGGGAGACCCAGTACTTC. This sequence encodes CASRRIGETQYF. The rearrangement uses TRBV6-5 and TRBJ2-5, with D unclear. Germline values: CDR1 MNHEY, CDR2 SVGAGI. V lost 6 bases to trimming and J lost 5 bases, with 10 bases between them. This CDR3 is built from 12 residues.

In its sample, this clonotype was seen once. A read error may be the cause here, since a much bigger clone is one base away. Here the CDR3 reads CATSNPGQSYNKQFF. CDR3 sequence (DNA): TGTGCCACAAGTAATCCGGGACAGAGTTACAATAAGCAGTTCTTC. This chain joins TRBV24-1 and TRBJ2-1; 7 bases align to TRBD1. CDR1 is KGHDR and CDR2 is SFDVKD in the germline V gene. The CDR3 extends over 15 amino acids.

The chain employs TRBV24-1 and TRBJ2-1; 12 bases are shared with TRBD2. J lost 5 bases, V lost 4 bases, and 5 bases had no gene match. CDR3 length: 16 residues. The germline V gene encodes CDR1 KGHDR and CDR2 SFDVKD. This CDR3 is CATSDGGLAGDNEQFF. DNA of the CDR3: TGTGCCACCAGTGACGGGGGACTAGCGGGCGACAATGAGCAGTTCTTC.

This clonotype was detected only a few times. V usage is TRBV20-1 and J usage is TRBJ2-5; D might be TRBD1 or TRBD2, each matching 5 bases. Germline V lookup: CDR1 DFQATT, CDR2 SNEGSKA (reference sequence). V was trimmed by 5 bases and J by 3 bases, leaving 19 bases between them. The CDR3 has 15 residues. The CDR3 loop reads CSAPSTGAFEETQYF. The DNA of the CDR3 is TGCAGTGCTCCCTCCACCGGGGCCTTTGAAGAGACCCAGTACTTC.

The J gene is TRBJ1-6, the V gene TRBV6-1, with unresolved D. V shed 1 base and J shed 10 bases, with 11 bases lying between them. This CDR3 comprises 14 residues. Per the germline V gene, CDR1 is MNHNS and CDR2 is SASEGT. CDR3 amino acids: CASSEVVEGSPLHF. CDR3 nucleotide sequence: TGTGCCAGCAGTGAAGTGGTCGAGGGATCACCCCTCCACTTT.

This clonotype was seen at least ten times. The J gene is TRBJ2-1, the V gene TRBV20-1, with 7 bases that match TRBD2. The germline gives CDR1 DFQATT, CDR2 SNEGSKA (reference sequence). This CDR3 is 16 amino acids long. V was pared by 0 bases and J by 0 bases, with 5 bases of the junction left unmatched. The CDR3 nucleotides read TGCAGTGCTAGAGATAGGCGCGGGAGCTCCTACAATGAGCAGTTCTTC. This codes for CSARDRRGSSYNEQFF.

There are many counts of this clonotype. This chain links TRBV28 with TRBJ2-7; D assignment may be TRBD1 or TRBD2 (5 bases each). The CDR3 has 13 residues. With 4 bases removed from V and 0 bases from J, the gap between germline ends came to 7 bases. The germline gives CDR1 MDHEN, CDR2 SYDVKM. The CDR3 sequence: CASSWGSSYEQYF. Written as DNA, the CDR3 is TGTGCCAGCAGTTGGGGGAGCTCCTACGAGCAGTACTTC.

This clonotype was detected ten times or more. The rearrangement links TRBV5-1 to TRBJ2-3, with TRBD1 identical over 7 bases. Germline V gene data show CDR1 as SGHRS and CDR2 as YFSETQ. V lost 0 bases, J lost 5 bases, and 9 bases stayed unmatched. The CDR3 sequence is 16 residues long. This CDR3 is CASSLGEGQPKDTQYF. In DNA form, the CDR3 reads TGCGCCAGCAGCTTGGGCGAGGGACAGCCAAAAGATACGCAGTATTTT.

This clonotype was counted ten times or more. V is TRBV9 and J is TRBJ2-7, with TRBD2 matching over 7 bases. This CDR3 region has 14 residues. J lost 4 bases, V lost 3 bases, and 7 bases had no gene match. Per the germline V gene, CDR1 is SGDLS and CDR2 is YYNGEE. CDR3 bases: TGTGCCAGCAGCGGTGGTAGCGGGCCATACGAGCAGTACTTC. This codes for CASSGGSGPYEQYF.